This TCR beta chain was observed in a study of cytomegalovirus exposure and HLA in healthy donors. With respect to this clone: Its antigen is not known.

The repertoire was sequenced with immunoSEQ multiplex PCR; TCRdb's copy has only in-frame clones and lacks some. The profile shows roughly 140,000 clones, 85% to 90% of them singletons. Notes on the study in general: The majority of TCR sequences were rare, yet some public TCRs appeared in many donors.

Germline V gene data show CDR1 as MNHEY and CDR2 as SMNVEV (reference sequence). This CDR3 is built from 18 residues. V lost 2 bases and J 2 bases, leaving 16 bases between the germline ends. The receptor's source is a woman aged 18-30 years in good health and CMV-seropositive. The chain employs TRBV27 and TRBJ2-6; D ambiguous. Sequencing was carried out using PBMCs. CDR3 coding DNA: TGTGCCAGCAGTTTAACACAAGCAGGAACTCCTGGGGCCAACGTCCTGACTTTC. It is translated as CASSLTQAGTPGANVLTF.